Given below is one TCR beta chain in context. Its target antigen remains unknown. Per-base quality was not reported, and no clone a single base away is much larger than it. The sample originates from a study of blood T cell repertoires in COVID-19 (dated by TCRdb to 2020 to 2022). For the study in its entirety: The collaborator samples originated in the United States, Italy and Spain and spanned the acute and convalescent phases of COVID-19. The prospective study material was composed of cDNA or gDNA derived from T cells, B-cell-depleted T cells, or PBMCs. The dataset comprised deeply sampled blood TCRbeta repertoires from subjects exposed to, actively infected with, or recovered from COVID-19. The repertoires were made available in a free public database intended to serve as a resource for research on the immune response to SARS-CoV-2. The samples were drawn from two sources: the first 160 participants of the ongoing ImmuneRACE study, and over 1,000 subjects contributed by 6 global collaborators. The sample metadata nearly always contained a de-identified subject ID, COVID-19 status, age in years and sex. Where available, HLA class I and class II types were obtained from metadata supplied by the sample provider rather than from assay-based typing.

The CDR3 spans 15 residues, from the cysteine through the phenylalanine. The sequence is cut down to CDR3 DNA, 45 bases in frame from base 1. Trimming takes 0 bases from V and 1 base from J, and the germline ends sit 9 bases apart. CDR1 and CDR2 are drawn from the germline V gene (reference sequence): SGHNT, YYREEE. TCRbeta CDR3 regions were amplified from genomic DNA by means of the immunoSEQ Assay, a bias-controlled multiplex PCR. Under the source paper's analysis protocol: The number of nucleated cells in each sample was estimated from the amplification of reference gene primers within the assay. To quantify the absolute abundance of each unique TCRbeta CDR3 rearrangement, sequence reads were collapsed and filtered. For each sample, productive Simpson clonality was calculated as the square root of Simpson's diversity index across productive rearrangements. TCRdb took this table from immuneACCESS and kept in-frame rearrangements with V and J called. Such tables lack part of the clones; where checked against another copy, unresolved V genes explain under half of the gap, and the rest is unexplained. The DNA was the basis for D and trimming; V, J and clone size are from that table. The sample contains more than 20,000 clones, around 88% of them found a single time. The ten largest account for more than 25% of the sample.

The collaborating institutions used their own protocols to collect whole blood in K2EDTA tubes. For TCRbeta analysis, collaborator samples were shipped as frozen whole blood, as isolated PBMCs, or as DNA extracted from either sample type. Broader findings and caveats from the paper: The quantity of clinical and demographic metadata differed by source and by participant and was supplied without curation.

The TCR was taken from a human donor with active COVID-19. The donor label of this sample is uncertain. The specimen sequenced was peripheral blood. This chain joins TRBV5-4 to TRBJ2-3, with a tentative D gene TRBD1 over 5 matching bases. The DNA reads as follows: TGTGCCAGCAGCTTGGCCAGGGCGGGCACAGATACGCAGTATTTT. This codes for CASSLARAGTDTQYF.